This entry lists 11 T cell receptor beta chains sequenced from one sample in a study of vaccination effects on CD4 cells after COVID-19. Sequencing followed a ViraFEST assay step that expanded antigen-specific CD4+ T cells with viral peptide pools. Subsequent to approximately 11 days of culture, CD4+ T cells were isolated. Vaccinated recipients, who were negative for nucleocapsid antibodies, had no history of SARS-CoV-2 infection. This table comes from immunoSEQ multiplex PCR, and its TCRdb copy is limited to in-frame clones, with some not included. The sample contains approximately 76,000 clones, around 78% of which appear only once. No antigens are known for them. The sequences come from CD4+ T cells from PBMCs cultured with SARS-CoV-2 spike peptides, collected before COVID-19 vaccination. The receptors derive from a human donor who received a COVID-19 vaccine.

The chain links TRBV12-5 to TRBJ1-6; D gene unclear. V dropped 1 base and J dropped 7 bases, with 14 bases sitting between them. Germline V CDR1 and CDR2: LGHNT, FRNRAP. CDR3 size: 16 residues. CDR3 bases: TGTGCTAGTGGTTTGGGAATGACCGATAACAATTCACCCCTCCACTTT. It translates to CASGLGMTDNNSPLHF. The complete variable domain, with remaining parts taken from reference TRBV12-5 and TRBJ1-6, reads DARVTQTPRHKVTEMGQEVTMRCQPILGHNTVFWYRQTMMQGLELLAYFRNRAPLDDSGMPKDRFSAEMPDATLATLKIQPSEPRDSAVYFCASGLGMTDNNSPLHFGNGTRLTVT.

The chain couples TRBV18 to TRBJ1-4; D is unclear. The V gene's germline CDR1 is KGHSH and CDR2 LQKENI. The length of the CDR3 is 13 residues. The V and J ends lost 3 bases and 5 bases respectively, with 7 bases between them. The CDR3 nucleotides are TGTGCCAGCTCACCGGGAGGGAATGAAAAACTGTTTTTT. Its protein is CASSPGGNEKLFF.

This rearrangement joins TRBV4-1 to TRBJ1-5; D not resolved. CDR3 length equals 16 residues. Germline CDR1 is MGHRA and CDR2 is YSYEKL. V dropped 2 bases and J dropped 1 base, with 12 bases sitting between them. The CDR3 loop reads CASSQSEFRSNQPQHF. The CDR3 bases are TGCGCCAGCAGCCAATCGGAGTTTAGAAGCAATCAGCCCCAGCATTTT.

This clone was seen once. The chain joins TRBV12-5 to TRBJ2-6, with unresolved D. V lost 7 bases to trimming and J lost 3 bases, with 13 bases between them. The CDR3 is 15 amino acids. Germline assignment: CDR1 LGHNT and CDR2 FRNRAP. The CDR3 reads CASATIRVGANVLTF. The CDR3 nucleotides are TGTGCTAGTGCTACGATCCGGGTTGGGGCCAACGTCCTGACTTTC. Full variable domain (outside the CDR3, taken from reference TRBV12-5 and TRBJ2-6): DARVTQTPRHKVTEMGQEVTMRCQPILGHNTVFWYRQTMMQGLELLAYFRNRAPLDDSGMPKDRFSAEMPDATLATLKIQPSEPRDSAVYFCASATIRVGANVLTFGAGSRLTVL.

V gene TRBV15 combines with J gene TRBJ1-4, with D tentatively TRBD1 (6 bases). Trimming took 5 bases from V and 3 from J, leaving 13 bases between them. This CDR3 comprises 15 residues. Germline loops: CDR1 LNHNV, CDR2 YYDKDF (reference sequence). CDR3 DNA: TGTGCCACCAGCCCCCAGGGGACCTCTAATGAAAAACTGTTTTTT. Translation gives CATSPQGTSNEKLFF.

The table lists this clone with a few counts. The rearrangement joins TRBV11-2 to TRBJ2-5, with TRBD2 identical over 7 bases. Trimming at V came to 3 bases and at J to 1 base, leaving 2 bases not matched to a gene. The CDR3 totals 14 residues. Germline V gene data show CDR1 as SGHAT and CDR2 as FQNNGV. CDR3 nucleotides: TGTGCCAGCAGCTTCGGACTAGTCCAAGAGACCCAGTACTTC. Amino acids: CASSFGLVQETQYF.

The V gene is TRBV2, the J gene TRBJ1-2; no definite D call. This CDR3 is 13 amino acids long. V lost 2 bases, J lost 6 bases, and 10 bases lay in between. CDR1 and CDR2 (germline): SNHLY, FYNNEI. The CDR3 spells CASSERGTNGYTF. CDR3 DNA: TGTGCCAGCAGTGAACGGGGAACCAATGGCTACACCTTC.

This rearrangement joins TRBV18 to TRBJ1-2; D might be TRBD1 (6 bases). The germline V and J ends were trimmed by 5 bases and 2 bases, with 9 bases remaining between them. Germline lookup yields CDR1 KGHSH and CDR2 LQKENI. The CDR3 is 13 amino acids. CDR3 nucleotides: TGTGCCAGCTCAACAGGGCTGAACTATGGCTACACCTTC. It yields the protein CASSTGLNYGYTF.

The chain links TRBV10-3 to TRBJ2-7; 8 positions match TRBD1. Germline V gene sequence: CDR1 ENHRY, CDR2 SYGVKD. This CDR3 is built from 12 residues. V shed 6 bases and J 5 bases; nucleotides not matched to a gene: 3. The CDR3 DNA follows: TGTGCCATCAGCCTACAGGGGGACGAGCAGTACGTC. It encodes CAISLQGDEQYV.

Turning to this clone: This specimen includes other DNA sequences encoding the same CDR3. The chain combines TRBV5-1 with TRBJ1-3, with D unclear. CDR1 and CDR2 from the germline V gene are SGHRS and YFSETQ. This CDR3 has 14 amino acids. V gave up 4 bases and J gave up 1 base, with 9 bases separating them. The DNA of the CDR3 is TGCGCCAGCAGCCCGGGAGGGTCTGGAAACACCATATATTTT. Protein sequence: CASSPGGSGNTIYF.

This clone is a singleton in its sample. V and J are TRBV2 and TRBJ2-7; TRBD1 agrees at 12 bases. The length of the CDR3 is 14 residues. CDR1 and CDR2 from the germline V gene are SNHLY and FYNNEI. The J segment lost 5 bases and the V segment lost 6 bases, leaving 5 bases of the junction unmatched. The CDR3 coding sequence is TGTGCCAGCAGGTGGGACAGGGGGCGCGACGAGCAGTACGTC. Residues: CASRWDRGRDEQYV.